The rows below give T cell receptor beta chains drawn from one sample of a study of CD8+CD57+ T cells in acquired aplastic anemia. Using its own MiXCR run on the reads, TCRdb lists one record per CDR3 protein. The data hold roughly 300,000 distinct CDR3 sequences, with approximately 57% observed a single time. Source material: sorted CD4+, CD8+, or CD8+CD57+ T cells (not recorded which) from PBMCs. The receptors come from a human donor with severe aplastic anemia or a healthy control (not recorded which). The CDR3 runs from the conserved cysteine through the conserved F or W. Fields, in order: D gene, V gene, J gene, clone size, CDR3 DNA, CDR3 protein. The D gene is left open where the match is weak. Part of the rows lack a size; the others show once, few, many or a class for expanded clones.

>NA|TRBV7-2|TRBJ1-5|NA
TGTGCCAGCAGCTTAGACGTCTTGCCCCAGCATTTT
CASSLDVLPQHF
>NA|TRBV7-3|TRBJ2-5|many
TGTGCCAGCAGCTTGGGGACGACAGCACAAGAGACCCAGTACTTC
CASSLGTTAQETQYF
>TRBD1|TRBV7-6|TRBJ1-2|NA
TGTGCCAGCAGCGGGACAGGGAGGACGGGTTACACCTTC
CASSGTGRTGYTF
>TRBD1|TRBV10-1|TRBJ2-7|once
TGCGCCAGCAGTGAGAAGGGTAAAGGGACAGGGTCTTTCTATGAGCAGTACTTC
CASSEKGKGTGSFYEQYF
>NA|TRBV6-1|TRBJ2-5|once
TGTGCCAGCAGTGAGAGGACTGGTTCCCAAGAGACCCAGCACTTC
CASSERTGSQETQHF
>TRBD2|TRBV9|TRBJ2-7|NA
TGTGCCAGCAGCGTTGAAGCGGGAACCCCCACTGACGAGCAGTACTTC
CASSVEAGTPTDEQYF
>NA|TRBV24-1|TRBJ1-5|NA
TGTGCCACCAACAGGGAAACAGGGCAGCCCCAGCATTTT
CATNRETGQPQHF
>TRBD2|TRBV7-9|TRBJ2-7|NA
TGTGCCAGCAGCCCCCAGACTAGCGGGGGTTACGAGCAGTACTTC
CASSPQTSGGYEQYF
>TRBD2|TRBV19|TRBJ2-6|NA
TGTGCCAGCAGCCCACTAGCGGGGGGCCGCTCTGGGGCCAACGTCCTGACTTTC
CASSPLAGGRSGANVLTF
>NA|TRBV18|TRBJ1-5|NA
TGTGCCAGCTCACCTGGGGCGGGGATTTTCAATCAGCCCCAGCATTTT
CASSPGAGIFNQPQHF
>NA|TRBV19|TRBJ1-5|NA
TGTGCCAGTAATCTCCGGGAGAATCAGCCCCAGCATTTT
CASNLRENQPQHF
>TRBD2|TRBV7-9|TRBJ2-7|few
TGTGCCAGCAGCTTATCTGGACTAGCGGGAGAAGGCGAGCAGTACTTC
CASSLSGLAGEGEQYF
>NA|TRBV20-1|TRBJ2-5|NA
TGCAGTGCTTCCACCCTCCGGGACCCTCAAGAGACCCAGTACTTC
CSASTLRDPQETQYF
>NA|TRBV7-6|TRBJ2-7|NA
TGTGCCAGCAGCCCTGACGGAGTGGTCTACGAGCAGTACTTC
CASSPDGVVYEQYF
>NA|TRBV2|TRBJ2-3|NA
TGTGCCAGCACGGGGCAGACTCTTTCCACAGATACGCAGTATTTT
CASTGQTLSTDTQYF
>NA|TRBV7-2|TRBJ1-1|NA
TGTGCCAGCAGCTCGAGAACGGGGACTGAAGCTTTCTTT
CASSSRTGTEAFF
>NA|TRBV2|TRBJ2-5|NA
TGTGCCAACACATGGTTAGGCGGGCAAGAGACCCAGTACTTC
CANTWLGGQETQYF
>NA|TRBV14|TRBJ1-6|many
TGTGCCAGCAGCCAAGATCTCACGAGCTCCTATAATTCACCCCTCCACTTT
CASSQDLTSSYNSPLHF
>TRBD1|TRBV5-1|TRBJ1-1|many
TGCGCCAGCAGCGGGCTGACAGGGGTTATGAACACTGAAGCTTTCTTT
CASSGLTGVMNTEAFF
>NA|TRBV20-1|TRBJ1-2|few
TGCAGTGCTAGAGATGGAGGGGCGTGGGGCTACACCTTC
CSARDGGAWGYTF
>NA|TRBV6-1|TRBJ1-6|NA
TGTGCCAGCAGGGGGCCCCCCCTCCACTTT
CASRGPPLHF
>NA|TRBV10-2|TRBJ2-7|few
TGCGCCAGCGGCAGGACCCACGAGCAGTACTTC
CASGRTHEQYF
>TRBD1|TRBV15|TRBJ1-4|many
TGTGCCACCAGCAGAAAGGACAGGGGCACGGAAAAACTGTTTTTT
CATSRKDRGTEKLFF